One sample yielded the 14 T cell receptor beta chains listed below, sequenced in a study of PD-1 blockade in classical Hodgkin lymphoma. Assay used: immunoSEQ multiplex PCR; TCRdb lists only in-frame clones, some missing. The data hold about 43,000 clones, with approximately 70% observed a single time. Exposure to brentuximab vedotin varied, and each patient had relapsed following autologous stem cell transplantation. The specimen was peripheral blood mononuclear cells (PBMCs), collected at baseline. The receptors shown here come from a human donor with classical Hodgkin lymphoma.

The rearrangement uses TRBV6-6 and TRBJ2-5; D tentatively fits TRBD1 or TRBD2 (5 bases each). Trimming left V 6 bases short and J 0 bases short, with 8 bases between. This CDR3 contains 13 residues. CDR1 and CDR2 from the germline V gene are MNHNY and SVGAGI (reference sequence). The DNA of the CDR3 is TGTGCCAGCAGGGGGGAGTACCAAGAGACCCAGTACTTC. Amino acids: CASRGEYQETQYF.

The rearrangement joins TRBV7-9 to TRBJ2-5, with 10 bases that match TRBD1. Germline V lookup: CDR1 SEHNR, CDR2 FQNEAQ (reference sequence). Trimming cost V 5 bases and J 0 bases; bases outside gene matches: 6. This CDR3 comprises 16 residues. The CDR3 nucleotides read TGTGCCAGCAGCGCCGAGACAGGGGGCTACCAAGAGACCCAGTACTTC. Amino acid sequence: CASSAETGGYQETQYF. The whole variable domain, filled in from reference TRBV7-9 and TRBJ2-5, reads DTGVSQNPRHKITKRGQNVTFRCDPISEHNRLYWYRQTLGQGPEFLTYFQNEAQLEKSRLLSDRFSAERPKGSFSTLEIQRTEQGDSAMYLCASSAETGGYQETQYFGPGTRLLVL.

The gene calls are TRBV10-2 and TRBJ1-1, with 7 bases identical to TRBD1. V shed 7 bases, J shed 5 bases, and the junction held 13 bases outside the gene matches. Germline V CDR1 and CDR2: WSHSY, SAAADI. This CDR3 has 15 residues. CDR3 coding DNA: TGCGCCAGCATACCAGAGGGGGCCCGAAGAACTGAAGCTTTCTTT. The encoded protein is CASIPEGARRTEAFF.

The V gene is TRBV6-5, the J gene TRBJ2-5; D remains unclear. V dropped 0 bases and J dropped 7 bases, with 3 bases sitting between them. The germline V gene encodes CDR1 MNHEY and CDR2 SVGAGI. This CDR3 spans 11 amino acids. The CDR3 DNA is TGTGCCAGCAGTTACTCAGGGACCCAGTACTTC. This sequence encodes CASSYSGTQYF.

V and J are TRBV19 and TRBJ1-5; D is possibly TRBD1 (6 bases). The CDR3 extends over 19 amino acids. Germline V gives CDR1 LNHDA, CDR2 SQIVND (reference sequence). Trimming removed 0 bases from V and 5 bases from J, with 23 bases in between. CDR3 protein: CASSIERGGRQSYYQPQHF. The CDR3 DNA reads as TGTGCCAGTAGTATAGAGAGGGGGGGGAGACAGTCCTATTATCAGCCCCAGCATTTT.

The rearrangement uses TRBV5-5 and TRBJ2-7; 10 nucleotides align to TRBD2. The germline CDR1 and CDR2 sequences are SGHKS and YYEKEE (reference sequence). Trimming removed 2 bases from V and 3 bases from J; junction bases left unmatched: 2. There are 14 residues in the CDR3. The CDR3 loop is CASSLLAGNYEQYF. In nucleotides, the CDR3 is TGTGCCAGCAGCTTACTAGCGGGAAACTACGAGCAGTACTTC.

This sequence joins TRBV6-1 and TRBJ1-3; tentative D call: TRBD1 (6 bases). Germline V gene lookup returns CDR1 MNHNS and CDR2 SASEGT. With 4 bases removed from V and 4 bases from J, the gap between germline ends came to 11 bases. The CDR3 loop spans 14 amino acids. CDR3 region: CASSAGQLGNTIYF. The CDR3 DNA sequence: TGTGCCAGCAGTGCCGGACAGCTCGGAAACACCATATATTTT.

V usage is TRBV10-1 and J usage is TRBJ1-1; D not certain. The germline V gene encodes CDR1 WNHNN and CDR2 SYGVQD (reference sequence). V lost 4 bases and J lost 3, with 9 bases in between. This CDR3 is 13 amino acids long. CDR3 nucleotide sequence: TGCGCCAGCAGTGCGACTCGGGACACTGAAGCTTTCTTT. Its translation is CASSATRDTEAFF.

The CDR3 DNA follows: TGTGCCAGCAGCGTAACGGCGGGGGCGGAGGGGGAGCAGTTCTTC. This encodes CASSVTAGAEGEQFF. The gene calls are TRBV9 and TRBJ2-1, with D possibly TRBD2 on 7 matching bases. CDR3 length: 15 residues. In germline, CDR1 is SGDLS, CDR2 YYNGEE. V was trimmed by 1 base and J by 10 bases, leaving 18 bases between them.

This clone was recorded many times. The rearrangement uses TRBV4-1 and TRBJ1-1; no definite D call. V lost 1 base, J lost 5 bases, and 8 bases lay in between. CDR3 length: 13 amino acids. CDR1 MGHRA and CDR2 YSYEKL come from the germline V gene. CDR3 in DNA: TGCGCCAGCAGCCAAGGGGAAGGGACTGAAGCTTTCTTT. It codes for CASSQGEGTEAFF.

This rearrangement joins TRBV27 to TRBJ2-2; the D call may be TRBD1 or TRBD2 (5 bases each). The CDR3 consists of 14 residues. The ends were cut back, 6 bases at V and 5 bases at J, with 13 bases in the middle. Germline V gene sequence: CDR1 MNHEY, CDR2 SMNVEV (reference sequence). The CDR3: CASSLGVGTGELFF. In nucleotides, the CDR3 is TGTGCCAGCAGCCTGGGGGTAGGGACCGGGGAGCTGTTTTTT.

The rearrangement joins TRBV6-5 to TRBJ1-1, with D possibly matching TRBD1 (5 bases). The germline V gene encodes CDR1 MNHEY and CDR2 SVGAGI. The CDR3 extends over 16 amino acids. The V gene lost 0 bases and the J gene lost 0 bases, with 11 bases spanning the gap. The CDR3 is CASSYSLGGVNTEAFF. CDR3 in DNA: TGTGCCAGCAGTTACTCGCTGGGGGGGGTGAACACTGAAGCTTTCTTT.

The chain carries TRBV10-1 and TRBJ2-1; D is possibly TRBD1 or TRBD2 (5 bases each). The germline V gene encodes CDR1 WNHNN and CDR2 SYGVQD (reference sequence). The CDR3 consists of 16 residues. V was trimmed by 3 bases and J by 0 bases, leaving 12 bases between them. CDR3 protein: CASSDGQGPSYNEQFF. DNA of the CDR3: TGCGCCAGCAGTGATGGGCAGGGACCCTCCTACAATGAGCAGTTCTTC.

The chain carries TRBV7-2 and TRBJ2-7, with 7 bases that match TRBD1. The CDR3 length is 16 residues. Germline lookup yields CDR1 SGHTA and CDR2 FQGNSA. Germline trimming cut 1 base from V and 2 bases from J; bases unmatched to any gene: 8. The CDR3 sequence: CASSLDWGTATYEQYF. In DNA form, the CDR3 reads TGTGCCAGCAGCTTAGATTGGGGGACAGCGACCTACGAGCAGTACTTC.